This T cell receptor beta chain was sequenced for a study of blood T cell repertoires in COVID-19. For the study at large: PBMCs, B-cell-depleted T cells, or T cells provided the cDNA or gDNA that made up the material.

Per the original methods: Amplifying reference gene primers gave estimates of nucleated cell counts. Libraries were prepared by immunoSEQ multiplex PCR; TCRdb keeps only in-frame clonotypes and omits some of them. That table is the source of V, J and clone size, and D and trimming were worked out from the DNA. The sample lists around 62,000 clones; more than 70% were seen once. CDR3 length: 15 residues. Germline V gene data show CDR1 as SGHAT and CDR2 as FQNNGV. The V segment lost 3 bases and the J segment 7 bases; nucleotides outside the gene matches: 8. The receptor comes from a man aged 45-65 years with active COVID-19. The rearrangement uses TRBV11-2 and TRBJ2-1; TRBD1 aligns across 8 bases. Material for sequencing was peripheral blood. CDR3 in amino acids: CASSLDRVIGNEQFF. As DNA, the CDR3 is TGTGCCAGCAGCTTGGACAGGGTCATTGGTAATGAGCAGTTCTTC.